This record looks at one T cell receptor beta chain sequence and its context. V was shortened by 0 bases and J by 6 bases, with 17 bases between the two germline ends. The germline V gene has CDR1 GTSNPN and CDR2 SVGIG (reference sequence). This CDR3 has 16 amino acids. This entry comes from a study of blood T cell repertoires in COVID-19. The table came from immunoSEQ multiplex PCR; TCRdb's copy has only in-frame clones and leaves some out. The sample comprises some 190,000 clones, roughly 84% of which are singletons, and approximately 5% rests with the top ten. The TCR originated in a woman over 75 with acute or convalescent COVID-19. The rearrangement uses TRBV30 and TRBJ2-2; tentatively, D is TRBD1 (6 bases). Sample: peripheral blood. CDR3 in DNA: TGTGCCTGGAGTGTTCTCCGGGGCAGGGGTGCCGGGGAGCTGTTTTTT. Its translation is CAWSVLRGRGAGELFF.